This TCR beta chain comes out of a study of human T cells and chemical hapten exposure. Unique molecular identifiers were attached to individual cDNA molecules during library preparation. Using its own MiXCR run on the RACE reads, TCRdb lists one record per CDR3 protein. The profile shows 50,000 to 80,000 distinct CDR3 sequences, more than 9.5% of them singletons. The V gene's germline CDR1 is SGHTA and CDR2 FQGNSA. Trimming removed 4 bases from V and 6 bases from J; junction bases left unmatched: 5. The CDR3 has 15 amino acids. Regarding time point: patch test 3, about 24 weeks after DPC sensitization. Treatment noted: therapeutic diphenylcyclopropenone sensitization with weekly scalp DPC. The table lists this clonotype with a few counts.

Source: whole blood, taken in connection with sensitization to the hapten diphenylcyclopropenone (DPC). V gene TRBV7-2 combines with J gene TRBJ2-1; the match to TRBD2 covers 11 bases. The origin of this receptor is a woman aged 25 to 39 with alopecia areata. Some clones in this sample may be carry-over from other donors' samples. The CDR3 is CASSSVSGRGNEQFF. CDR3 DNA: TGTGCCAGCAGCTCCGTTAGCGGGAGGGGCAATGAGCAGTTCTTC.